This TCR beta chain was identified during a study of T-cell reconstitution after alpha-beta-depleted transplantation in children. Study-wide results and limits: Surviving recipient T cells and intrathymic progenitors accounted for some patients' high TCRbeta diversity at day 60. At the one-year point after transplant, T-cell counts and TCRbeta diversity were found to come mostly from T cells that had been newly produced. The study reportedly traced alpha-beta T cells about two months after transplant to several hundred expanded graft clones.

Germline V lookup: CDR1 LGHNA, CDR2 YSLEER. This CDR3 is 15 amino acids long. The junction had 7 bases not matched to a gene; V was cut back by 5 bases and J by 2 bases. This clonotype has a handful of counts. The antigen remains unidentified. This sample's TCRbeta library carried unique molecular identifier barcodes. Via MiXCR, TCRdb re-called the PCR reads, giving one row per CDR3 protein. The data show just over 950,000 distinct CDR3 sequences, about 29% seen once. J is TRBJ2-5 and V is TRBV4-3; 8 bases agree with TRBD1. The origin of this receptor is a boy younger than two who had a stem cell transplant for SCID, so the T cells may come from the graft donor. Sequencing was performed on PBMCs, mostly from graft donor cells, taken 360 days after TCRalphabeta/CD19-depleted stem cell transplant. CDR3 in amino acids: CASSLQGAGQETQYF. The CDR3 nucleotides read TGCGCCAGCAGCTTGCAGGGGGCCGGACAAGAGACCCAGTACTTC.